A single sample is the source of the 23 T cell receptor beta chains below, sequenced in a study of CD8 T cells in ankylosing spondylitis. In TCRdb, the 5' RACE reads were re-called with MiXCR into one record per CDR3 protein. The data contain about 200,000 distinct CDR3 sequences, roughly 12% of them seen just once; the ten biggest clones take up 15% to 20%. What was sequenced was blood, either unsorted or a sorted T cell fraction (not recorded which). The source of these receptors is a male donor with ankylosing spondylitis or in good health (not recorded which).

V is TRBV27 and J is TRBJ2-2, with D perhaps TRBD2 (7 bases). The CDR3 runs to 15 residues. V shed 5 bases and J shed 7 bases, with 17 bases lying between them. The germline CDR1 and CDR2 sequences are MNHEY and SMNVEV (reference sequence). CDR3 loop: CASSVLGGLSGELFF. CDR3 sequence (DNA): TGTGCCAGCAGTGTCCTCGGGGGGCTAAGCGGGGAGCTGTTTTTT.

The V gene is TRBV20-1, the J gene TRBJ2-7; D may correspond to TRBD1 or TRBD2 (5 bases each). V lost 6 bases to trimming and J lost 0 bases, with 12 bases between them. This CDR3 region has 13 residues. Looked up from germline, CDR1 is DFQATT and CDR2 is SNEGSKA (reference sequence). The CDR3 loop is CSAGTDHSYEQYF. Here the CDR3 DNA reads TGCAGTGCGGGGACGGACCACTCCTACGAGCAGTACTTC.

This clonotype was counted a few times. The chain recombines TRBV5-6 with TRBJ2-3, with 7 nucleotides matching TRBD1. The CDR3 is made up of 16 amino acids. From germline, CDR1 is SGHDT and CDR2 YYEEEE. J was trimmed by 3 bases and V by 2 bases; bases with no gene match: 9. The CDR3 bases are TGTGCCAGCAGCTTTTGGGGTTTGACAGGGACAGATACGCAGTATTTT. Its translation: CASSFWGLTGTDTQYF.

This clonotype was detected a few times. The gene calls are TRBV6-1 and TRBJ2-1; 7 bases are shared with TRBD2. After removal of 5 bases from V and 6 bases from J, the junction contained 10 bases not matched to a gene. Germline V gene sequence: CDR1 MNHNS, CDR2 SASEGT. The CDR3 is 15 amino acids. CDR3 bases: TGTGCCAGCAGTACCTGGGAGGGCCAAGGCAATGAGCAGTTCTTC. Its translation: CASSTWEGQGNEQFF.

V is TRBV29-1 and J is TRBJ2-3, with D hard to call. The germline gives CDR1 SQVTM, CDR2 ANQGSEA. The CDR3 is made up of 13 amino acids. The V gene lost 3 bases and the J gene lost 4 bases, with 11 bases spanning the gap. The CDR3 DNA follows: TGCAGCGTTGAGAGTGGGGTCCCAGATACGCAGTATTTT. Translation: CSVESGVPDTQYF.

In its sample, this clonotype was seen many times. This chain links TRBV24-1 with TRBJ2-1; tentatively, D is TRBD2 (5 bases). The CDR3 is made up of 13 amino acids. CDR1 is KGHDR, CDR2 SFDVKD, per germline. Trimming removed 5 bases at V and 6 bases at J, with 10 bases between. The chain's CDR3 is CATSAARGNEQFF. The DNA for the CDR3 is TGTGCCACCAGTGCCGCCCGGGGCAATGAGCAGTTCTTC.

The V call is TRBV2, the J call TRBJ1-1; 7 bases match TRBD1. With V trimmed by 10 bases and J by 5 bases, 13 bases remained unmatched. Germline CDR1 is SNHLY and CDR2 is FYNNEI. There are 14 residues in the CDR3. The CDR3 DNA follows: TGTGCCAAACTAAGCAGACAGGGTGGGACTGAAGCTTTCTTT. Translation: CAKLSRQGGTEAFF.

V usage is TRBV6-1 and J usage is TRBJ2-3, with D maybe TRBD2 (6 bases). Germline V gene data show CDR1 as MNHNS and CDR2 as SASEGT. Trimming stripped 5 bases from V and 5 bases from J, with 17 bases between. This CDR3 contains 15 residues. The CDR3 spells CASSPLLTRVDTQYF. In DNA form, the CDR3 reads TGTGCCAGCAGTCCCCTCCTGACTAGGGTAGATACGCAGTATTTT.

The chain recombines TRBV7-9 with TRBJ2-3; a possible D gene is TRBD1 (5 bases). V shed 6 bases and J shed 0 bases, with 10 bases lying between them. This CDR3 contains 14 residues. Germline-derived CDR1 and CDR2 are SEHNR and FQNEAQ (reference sequence). CDR3 in DNA: TGTGCCAGCAGGTCCCAGGGTAGCACAGATACGCAGTATTTT. Protein product: CASRSQGSTDTQYF.

The genes are TRBV15 and TRBJ2-2; 8 bases are a match to TRBD1. This CDR3 contains 17 residues. Germline V lookup: CDR1 LNHNV, CDR2 YYDKDF (reference sequence). V trimming: 3 bases; J trimming: 4 bases; junction bases outside the gene matches: 10. CDR3 loop: CATSRPGQGGSTGELFF. In DNA, the CDR3 is TGTGCCACCAGCAGGCCCGGACAGGGTGGGAGCACCGGGGAGCTGTTTTTT.

This chain joins TRBV19 and TRBJ1-6; 7 nucleotides line up with TRBD1. This CDR3 has 14 residues. The junction had 3 bases not matched to a gene; V was cut back by 3 bases and J by 7 bases. The germline V gene encodes CDR1 LNHDA and CDR2 SQIVND (reference sequence). The CDR3 bases are TGTGCCAGTAGTATGGGACAGAAGAATTCACCCCTCCACTTT. Translating gives CASSMGQKNSPLHF.

The chain has TRBV27 and TRBJ1-5, with D maybe TRBD1 (6 bases). This CDR3 has 15 amino acids. V gave up 5 bases and J gave up 3 bases, with 14 bases separating them. From germline, CDR1 is MNHEY and CDR2 SMNVEV (reference sequence). CDR3 region: CASSPVWGHNQPQHF. CDR3 nucleotide sequence: TGTGCCAGCAGTCCCGTGTGGGGACACAATCAGCCCCAGCATTTT.

The gene calls are TRBV7-8 and TRBJ2-3; 9 bases are shared with TRBD2. J gave up 5 bases and V 6 bases, and 6 bases lay outside the gene matches. This CDR3 contains 14 residues. Germline V CDR1 and CDR2: SGHVS, FQNEAQ. CDR3 nucleotides: TGTGCCAGCAGTTATTGGACTAGCGAAGATACGCAGTATTTT. It specifies CASSYWTSEDTQYF.

This clonotype was counted a few times. The gene calls are TRBV4-1 and TRBJ1-6; the match to TRBD1 covers 7 bases. CDR1 MGHRA and CDR2 YSYEKL come from the germline V gene. The CDR3 length is 12 residues. V trimming: 1 base; J trimming: 17 bases; junction bases outside the gene matches: 5. The CDR3, as DNA: TGCGCCAGCAGCCAAGGATCCGGGACAGTCCACTTT. This gives the protein CASSQGSGTVHF.

This sequence joins TRBV20-1 and TRBJ1-2; D uncertain. The germline V gene has CDR1 DFQATT and CDR2 SNEGSKA (reference sequence). The CDR3 totals 12 residues. V was trimmed by 3 bases and J by 2 bases, leaving 7 bases between them. The CDR3 spells CSASPGNYGYTF. The CDR3 DNA reads as TGCAGTGCTAGCCCGGGGAACTATGGCTACACCTTC.

This clonotype was recorded a few times. V is TRBV5-5 and J is TRBJ2-3, with 7 positions matching TRBD1. The CDR3 runs to 13 residues. The germline V gene encodes CDR1 SGHKS and CDR2 YYEKEE (reference sequence). CDR3: CASLGTATDTQYF. The CDR3 nucleotides are TGTGCTTCGCTCGGGACAGCTACAGATACGCAGTATTTT.

This clonotype was picked up one time. The rearrangement joins TRBV4-1 to TRBJ2-7; D might be TRBD2 (6 bases). This CDR3 region has 14 residues. The germline V gene has CDR1 MGHRA and CDR2 YSYEKL. Trimming removed 5 bases at V and 3 bases at J, with 14 bases between. CDR3 nucleotide sequence: TGCGCCAGCAGCTCGGTGGGACTCCACTACGAGCAGTACTTC. Residues: CASSSVGLHYEQYF.

This clonotype was recorded a few times. The chain recombines TRBV5-6 with TRBJ1-1; 8 nucleotides match TRBD1. CDR1 is SGHDT, CDR2 YYEEEE, per germline. CDR3 size: 15 residues. With 3 bases clipped from V and 0 bases from J, the junction kept 4 bases outside the gene matches. CDR3 bases: TGTGCCAGCAGCTCGTCCAGGGGGCTGAACACTGAAGCTTTCTTT. This gives the protein CASSSSRGLNTEAFF.

This rearrangement joins TRBV2 to TRBJ2-3, with a weak D call TRBD2 (6 bases). This CDR3 is built from 13 residues. CDR1 is SNHLY, CDR2 FYNNEI, per germline. V lost 6 bases, J lost 6 bases, and 13 bases lay in between. DNA for the CDR3: TGTGCCAGCAGACGGGTCGCGGGGGATACGCAGTATTTT. Translation gives CASRRVAGDTQYF.

The rearrangement uses TRBV28 and TRBJ2-5; no firm D call. The CDR3 has 13 amino acids. Germline V gene sequence: CDR1 MDHEN, CDR2 SYDVKM. V was cut by 4 bases and J by 5 bases, with 11 bases left in between. Written as DNA, the CDR3 is TGTGCCAGCAGTTGGCCCTCTGCTGAGACCCAGTACTTC. Protein: CASSWPSAETQYF.

This clonotype was seen a few times. The rearrangement links TRBV12-3 or TRBV12-4 to TRBJ2-5; perhaps TRBD1 as D (6 bases). This CDR3 comprises 13 residues. V lost 6 bases, J lost 3 bases, and 11 bases lay in between. CDR3 amino acids: CASRSGAEETQYF. CDR3 DNA: TGTGCCAGCAGGTCAGGGGCGGAAGAGACCCAGTACTTC.

Ten or more counts support this clonotype. The chain links TRBV12-3 or TRBV12-4 to TRBJ1-1; D remains ambiguous. The CDR3 is 15 amino acids. V lost 1 base and J 0 bases, leaving 9 bases between the germline ends. The CDR3 here is CASSLVGQMNTEAFF. CDR3 nucleotide sequence: TGTGCCAGCAGTTTAGTTGGCCAGATGAACACTGAAGCTTTCTTT.

The rearrangement joins TRBV6-1 to TRBJ1-1; a weak D match, TRBD1 (5 bases). Looked up from germline, CDR1 is MNHNS and CDR2 is SASEGT. V was clipped by 5 bases and J by 4 bases, with 11 bases between them. The CDR3 is 13 residues long. The DNA for the CDR3 is TGTGCCAGCAGTACCCAGGGTGGCACTGAAGCTTTCTTT. It is translated as CASSTQGGTEAFF.